The next 29 T cell receptor beta chains were all read from a single sample in a study of technical replicates of blood from several donors. Clones were read by immunoSEQ multiplex PCR, and TCRdb kept only the in-frame ones, dropping some. The sample records tens of thousands of clones, around 87% being singletons. Sequenced: PBMCs. The receptors come from a human donor in good health. Some clones in this sample may be carry-over from other donors' samples.

The chain has TRBV5-8 and TRBJ2-3; possibly TRBD1 for D (5 bases). CDR1 and CDR2 from the germline V gene are SGHTS and YDEGEE. This CDR3 contains 15 residues. V gave up 2 bases and J gave up 0 bases, with 10 bases separating them. In nucleotides, the CDR3 is TGTGCCAGCAGCTTAAGGTCAGGGAGCACAGATACGCAGTATTTT. As protein: CASSLRSGSTDTQYF. The variable domain in full, completed from reference TRBV5-8 and TRBJ2-3, reads EAGVTQSPTHLIKTRGQQATLRCSPISGHTSVYWYQQALGLGLQFLLWYDEGEERNRGNFPPRFSGRQFPNYSSELNVNALELEDSALYLCASSLRSGSTDTQYFGPGTRLTVL.

Points on this clone: Other DNA sequences of this sample code for an identical CDR3. The rearrangement joins TRBV7-9 to TRBJ1-1; the D gene is possibly TRBD1 (5 bases). Trimming pared 4 bases from V and 1 base from J, leaving 13 bases between. Per germline, CDR1 SEHNR and CDR2 FQNEAQ (reference sequence). The CDR3 is 15 residues long. Here the CDR3 DNA reads TGTGCCAGCAGCTCCCGGGGGGGGGAGAACACTGAAGCTTTCTTT. It specifies CASSSRGGENTEAFF.

The rearrangement links TRBV6-5 to TRBJ1-6; perhaps TRBD1 as D (5 bases). Trimming took 7 bases from V and 9 from J, leaving 19 bases between them. The CDR3 length is 15 residues. The germline gives CDR1 MNHEY, CDR2 SVGAGI. DNA of the CDR3: TGTGCCAGCACCCTGGGGTGGGGCTTGGGTTCACCCCTCCACTTT. The encoded protein is CASTLGWGLGSPLHF.

The chain combines TRBV2 with TRBJ2-6; TRBD1 matches at 11 bases. Germline CDR1 SNHLY, CDR2 FYNNEI. This CDR3 has 20 amino acids. Trimming removed 4 bases from V and 0 bases from J; junction bases left unmatched: 11. As DNA, the CDR3 is TGTGCCAGCAGTGCGGGACAGGGGGAAATTAGGAGCTCTGGGGCCAACGTCCTGACTTTC. Encoded protein: CASSAGQGEIRSSGANVLTF.

The chain couples TRBV6-5 to TRBJ2-1; D may be TRBD2 (5 bases). Germline CDR1 MNHEY, CDR2 SVGAGI. The V gene lost 3 bases and the J gene lost 6 bases, with 9 bases spanning the gap. The CDR3 is 13 amino acids. As DNA, the CDR3 is TGTGCCAGCAGTTATGCGGGCGGCAATGAGCAGTTCTTC. Amino acid sequence: CASSYAGGNEQFF.

CDR3 region: CASSKSNSYEQYF. CDR3 in DNA: TGTGCCAGCAGCAAATCCAACAGCTACGAGCAGTACTTC. This chain links TRBV7-9 with TRBJ2-7; D unresolved. Germline V CDR1 and CDR2: SEHNR, FQNEAQ (reference sequence). This CDR3 contains 13 residues. Trimming stripped 5 bases from V and 3 bases from J, with 11 bases between.

The CDR3, as DNA: TGTGCCAGCAGCAAATGGTGTAAGGCGGCGGGAGAAAAACTGTTTTTT. It is translated as CASSKWCKAAGEKLFF. The chain is built from TRBV21-1 and TRBJ1-4. TRBV21-1 is deemed a pseudogene. The CDR3 sequence is 16 residues long.

The gene calls are TRBV19 and TRBJ2-1; 8 nucleotides agree with TRBD2. Germline CDR1 LNHDA, CDR2 SQIVND (reference sequence). J lost 5 bases, V lost 5 bases, and 5 bases had no gene match. The CDR3 consists of 14 residues. The CDR3 reads CASSPTSAHNEQFF. The CDR3 DNA is TGTGCCAGTAGTCCGACTAGCGCCCACAATGAGCAGTTCTTC.

This chain connects TRBV18 to TRBJ1-1; 8 nucleotides agree with TRBD1. V shed 3 bases, J shed 5 bases, and the junction held 5 bases outside the gene matches. The germline CDR1 and CDR2 sequences are KGHSH and LQKENI. The CDR3 spans 14 residues. CDR3 sequence reads: CASSPTGGRTEAFF. CDR3 coding DNA: TGTGCCAGCTCACCCACAGGGGGGAGGACTGAAGCTTTCTTT.

The J gene is TRBJ2-1, the V gene TRBV4-2, with 8 bases identical to TRBD2. In germline, CDR1 is LGHNA, CDR2 YNFKEQ. The J segment lost 8 bases and the V segment lost 0 bases, leaving 9 bases of the junction unmatched. The CDR3 runs 16 residues. The CDR3 DNA is TGTGCCAGCAGCCAAGAACCGGGACTAGTAACCGATGAGCAGTTCTTC. Protein product: CASSQEPGLVTDEQFF.

The chain recombines TRBV7-9 with TRBJ1-1; 10 positions agree with TRBD1. V was clipped by 6 bases and J by 1 base; unmatched bases: 2. Per the germline V gene, CDR1 is SEHNR and CDR2 is FQNEAQ (reference sequence). The CDR3 covers 14 residues. The CDR3 region is CASRRDRGNTEAFF. The CDR3 DNA reads TGTGCCAGCAGAAGGGACAGGGGGAACACTGAAGCTTTCTTT.

The V gene is TRBV11-2, the J gene TRBJ2-7; TRBD1 aligns across 7 bases. Germline trimming cut 5 bases from V and 2 bases from J; bases unmatched to any gene: 3. The germline V gene has CDR1 SGHAT and CDR2 FQNNGV. The CDR3 spans 13 residues. CDR3 amino acids: CASSQDRAYEQYF. CDR3 coding DNA: TGTGCCAGCAGCCAAGACAGGGCCTACGAGCAGTACTTC.

This clone was recorded once. The chain recombines TRBV7-2 with TRBJ1-4, with D unclear. In germline, CDR1 is SGHTA, CDR2 FQGNSA. The V end lost 1 base, the J end lost 0 bases, and 6 bases lay between the germline ends. There are 15 residues in the CDR3. The CDR3 region is CASSLDRSTNEKLFF. The DNA of the CDR3 is TGTGCCAGCAGCTTAGACAGATCAACTAATGAAAAACTGTTTTTT.

The chain joins TRBV25-1 to TRBJ2-7; D is perhaps TRBD2 (6 bases). V was pared by 6 bases and J by 2 bases, with 11 bases between. This CDR3 has 13 amino acids. Germline assignment: CDR1 MGHDK and CDR2 SYGVNS. In DNA, the CDR3 is TGTGCCAGCAGGGACGGGAGCGCCTACGAGCAGTACTTC. This codes for CASRDGSAYEQYF.

This sequence joins TRBV5-6 and TRBJ2-1; 9 nucleotides agree with TRBD1. The CDR3 covers 15 residues. With V trimmed by 1 base and J by 5 bases, 4 bases remained unmatched. Germline V gene sequence: CDR1 SGHDT, CDR2 YYEEEE. The CDR3 protein is CASSLLGQGNNEQFF. The CDR3 nucleotides read TGTGCCAGCAGCTTGCTGGGACAGGGAAACAATGAGCAGTTCTTC.

This chain uses TRBV15 with TRBJ2-5, with D unresolved. With 3 bases removed from V and 3 bases from J, the gap between germline ends came to 5 bases. CDR1 is LNHNV and CDR2 is YYDKDF in the germline V gene (reference sequence). CDR3 length: 12 amino acids. Here the CDR3 reads CATSRFKETQYF. The CDR3 DNA reads as TGTGCCACCAGCAGGTTCAAAGAGACCCAGTACTTC.

V usage is TRBV21-1 and J usage is TRBJ2-7; whether TRBD2, the table's D call, matches the DNA was not checked. TRBV21-1 is marked as a pseudogene. The CDR3 has 12 residues. The CDR3 loop reads CASSKTRGEQYF. As DNA, the CDR3 is TGTGCCAGCAGCAAAACGAGAGGTGAGCAGTACTTC.

For the CDR3, the DNA is TGCAGCGTTCACCCCGAGCGGGGGGGCCTCGATGAGCAGTTCTTC. Protein sequence: CSVHPERGGLDEQFF. This rearrangement joins TRBV29-1 to TRBJ2-1; the match to TRBD2 covers 10 bases. CDR1 is SQVTM and CDR2 is ANQGSEA in the germline V gene. With V trimmed by 5 bases and J by 8 bases, 12 bases remained unmatched. This CDR3 region has 15 residues.

This chain connects TRBV19 to TRBJ2-5; TRBD2 aligns across 9 bases. Looked up from germline, CDR1 is LNHDA and CDR2 is SQIVND (reference sequence). The CDR3 runs to 16 residues. V gave up 1 base and J gave up 1 base; unmatched junction bases: 4. For the CDR3, the DNA is TGTGCCAGTAGTATAGGAGGTAGCGGGGGCCAAGAGACCCAGTACTTC. Its translation is CASSIGGSGGQETQYF.

This chain uses TRBV30 with TRBJ2-5; D is unclear. The CDR3 extends over 13 amino acids. V lost 0 bases and J 7 bases, leaving 12 bases between the germline ends. Germline V CDR1 and CDR2: GTSNPN, SVGIG (reference sequence). This CDR3 reads CAWSVRNPGTQYF. As DNA, the CDR3 is TGTGCCTGGAGTGTACGAAATCCAGGGACCCAGTACTTC. The full variable domain, its missing parts supplied by reference TRBV30 and TRBJ2-5, is SQTIHQWPATLVQPVGSPLSLECTVEGTSNPNLYWYRQAAGRGLQLLFYSVGIGQISSEVPQNLSASRPQDRQFILSSKKLLLSDSGFYLCAWSVRNPGTQYFGPGTRLLVL.

The chain couples TRBV19 to TRBJ1-5; D is uncertain. Germline-derived CDR1 and CDR2 are LNHDA and SQIVND (reference sequence). The germline V and J ends were trimmed by 8 bases and 2 bases, with 22 bases remaining between them. This CDR3 has 17 residues. In DNA form, the CDR3 reads TGTGCCAGTTCCACGAGCGGAGGGTTTTATGGCAATCAGCCCCAGCATTTT. Protein sequence: CASSTSGGFYGNQPQHF.

V gene TRBV6-1 combines with J gene TRBJ2-1; 9 nucleotides agree with TRBD1. CDR3 length: 12 amino acids. V was clipped by 8 bases and J by 5 bases; unmatched bases: 1. CDR1 MNHNS and CDR2 SASEGT come from the germline V gene. The CDR3 nucleotides read TGTGCCAGCGGACAGGGGAACAATGAGCAGTTCTTC. Protein product: CASGQGNNEQFF.

This clone was recorded a few times. The gene calls are TRBV2 and TRBJ1-2; D perhaps matches TRBD1 (5 bases). Germline CDR1 is SNHLY and CDR2 is FYNNEI. The V and J ends lost 6 bases and 8 bases respectively, with 22 bases between them. The CDR3 length is 15 residues. CDR3 amino acids: CASSFDSGVVGGYTF. The CDR3 bases are TGTGCCAGCAGCTTCGACAGCGGGGTAGTCGGCGGCTACACCTTC.

This clone appeared a single time. This chain uses TRBV27 with TRBJ1-5, with 12 bases aligning to TRBD1. From germline, CDR1 is MNHEY and CDR2 SMNVEV (reference sequence). This CDR3 contains 16 residues. V dropped 0 bases and J dropped 6; count of bases not matched to a gene: 3. The CDR3 loop is CASSLSGDRGPQPQHF. CDR3 nucleotides: TGTGCCAGCAGTTTATCGGGGGACAGGGGGCCTCAGCCCCAGCATTTT.

The chain combines TRBV5-5 with TRBJ1-1, with D unclear. V shed 1 base and J shed 0 bases, with 7 bases lying between them. Per germline, CDR1 SGHKS and CDR2 YYEKEE (reference sequence). CDR3 length equals 14 residues. In nucleotides, the CDR3 is TGTGCCAGCAGCTTGACAGAAATGAACACTGAAGCTTTCTTT. Protein: CASSLTEMNTEAFF. Together with reference TRBV5-5 and TRBJ1-1, the CDR3 gives the full variable domain: DAGVTQSPTHLIKTRGQQVTLRCSPISGHKSVSWYQQVLGQGPQFIFQYYEKEERGRGNFPDRFSARQFPNYSSELNVNALLLGDSALYLCASSLTEMNTEAFFGQGTRLTVV.

The CDR3 sequence: CAISDWGGSMNTEAFF. DNA for the CDR3: TGTGCCATCAGTGACTGGGGGGGGAGTATGAACACTGAAGCTTTCTTT. The chain employs TRBV10-3 and TRBJ1-1; D might be TRBD1 (5 bases). The ends were cut back, 3 bases at V and 0 bases at J, with 14 bases in the middle. The CDR3 has 16 amino acids. From germline, CDR1 is ENHRY and CDR2 SYGVKD.

The chain joins TRBV30 to TRBJ2-7, with D tentatively TRBD2 (6 bases). The CDR3 extends over 15 amino acids. CDR1 GTSNPN and CDR2 SVGIG come from the germline V gene (reference sequence). Trimming removed 4 bases from V and 1 base from J, with 17 bases in between. CDR3 loop: CAWTRAEGKSYEQYF. In nucleotides, the CDR3 is TGTGCCTGGACCCGGGCGGAGGGAAAATCCTACGAGCAGTACTTC.

The J gene is TRBJ2-7, the V gene TRBV6-6; D remains ambiguous. The V end lost 8 bases, the J end lost 0 bases, and 11 bases lay between the germline ends. Germline loops: CDR1 MNHNY, CDR2 SVGAGI (reference sequence). The CDR3 covers 13 residues. CDR3 sequence (DNA): TGTGCCAGCTCCCAGGCGAGCTCCTACGAGCAGTACTTC. Protein product: CASSQASSYEQYF.

The J gene is TRBJ1-3, the V gene TRBV11-2; 11 bases agree with TRBD1. The CDR3 totals 17 residues. Germline CDR1 SGHAT, CDR2 FQNNGV. V dropped 3 bases and J dropped 1; count of bases not matched to a gene: 5. Here the CDR3 reads CASSFEGDRGSGNTIYF. DNA of the CDR3: TGTGCCAGCAGCTTTGAAGGGGACAGGGGGTCTGGAAACACCATATATTTT.